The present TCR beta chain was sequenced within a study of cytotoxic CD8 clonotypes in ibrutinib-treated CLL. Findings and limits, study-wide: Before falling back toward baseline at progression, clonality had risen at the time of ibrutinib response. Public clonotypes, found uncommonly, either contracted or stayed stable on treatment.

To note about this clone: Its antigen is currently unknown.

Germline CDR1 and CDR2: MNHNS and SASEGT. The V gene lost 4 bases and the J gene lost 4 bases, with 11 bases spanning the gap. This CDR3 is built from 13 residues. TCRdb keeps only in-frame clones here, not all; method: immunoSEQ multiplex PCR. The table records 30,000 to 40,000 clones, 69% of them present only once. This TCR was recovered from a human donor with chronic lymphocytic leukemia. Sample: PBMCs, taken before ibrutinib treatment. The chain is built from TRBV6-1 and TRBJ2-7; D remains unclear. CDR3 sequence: CASSVETLYEQYF. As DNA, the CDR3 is TGTGCCAGCAGTGTAGAGACTCTTTACGAGCAGTACTTC.